The rows below give T cell receptor beta chains drawn from one sample of a study of response to subunit inactivated influenza vaccine. A single record per CDR3 protein comes from TCRdb applying MiXCR to the RT-PCR reads. This sample has about 520,000 distinct CDR3 sequences, with roughly 27% found just once. This specimen was CD4+ T cells sorted from PBMCs, taken less than 6 days after vaccination. Source of these receptors: a man over 45 who received an inactivated influenza vaccine. The CDR3 runs from the conserved cysteine through the conserved F or W. The order of the fields is V gene, clone size, D gene, J gene, CDR3 protein, CDR3 DNA. The D gene is left open where the match is weak. A row's size may be missing; if present it is once, few, many or a size class.

>TRBV3-1|.|.|TRBJ2-7
CASNSGSGEQYF
TGTGCCAGCAATTCAGGGTCAGGCGAGCAGTACTTC
>TRBV12-3/TRBV12-4|.|TRBD2|TRBJ2-3
CASSLGGVADTQYF
TGTGCCAGCAGTTTGGGGGGGGTCGCAGATACGCAGTATTTT
>TRBV5-1|.|TRBD2|TRBJ2-3
CASSLARAGGPVADTQYF
TGCGCCAGCAGCTTGGCGAGAGCGGGAGGGCCGGTCGCAGATACGCAGTATTTT
>TRBV7-2|many|.|TRBJ1-5
CASSPKSNQPQHF
TGTGCCAGCAGCCCTAAATCCAATCAGCCCCAGCATTTT
>TRBV6-2/TRBV6-3|few|TRBD1|TRBJ2-7
CASRGTGNYEQYF
TGTGCCAGCAGGGGGACAGGGAACTACGAGCAGTACTTC
>TRBV12-3/TRBV12-4|many|.|TRBJ1-1
CASSLYTEGTEAFF
TGTGCCAGCAGTCTCTACACTGAGGGCACTGAAGCTTTCTTT
>TRBV7-2|few|TRBD2|TRBJ2-1
CASSPTLAGGPREQFF
TGTGCCAGCAGCCCTACACTAGCGGGGGGGCCCCGGGAGCAGTTCTTC
>TRBV6-2/TRBV6-3|.|TRBD1|TRBJ1-6
CASSTGVGLNSPLHF
TGTGCCAGCAGCACAGGGGTGGGATTGAACTCACCCCTCCACTTT
>TRBV7-2|few|.|TRBJ2-7
CASSLYGGAYEQYF
TGTGCCAGCAGCTTGTACGGGGGCGCATACGAGCAGTACTTC
>TRBV24-1|.|.|TRBJ2-3
CANSRESEDTQYF
TGTGCCAACAGTAGGGAGTCCGAAGATACGCAGTATTTT
>TRBV7-2|few|.|TRBJ2-1
CASSPYRLATDEQFF
TGTGCCAGCAGCCCCTACCGTCTAGCAACTGATGAGCAGTTCTTC
>TRBV20-1|.|.|TRBJ1-1
CSASRGGTLNTEAFF
TGCAGTGCTTCCCGGGGGGGGACGTTGAACACTGAAGCTTTCTTT
>TRBV6-5|.|.|TRBJ2-3
CASSSDLALSTDTQYF
TGTGCCAGCAGTTCCGATCTAGCGCTCAGCACAGATACGCAGTATTTT
>TRBV10-3|.|TRBD1|TRBJ1-5
CAISDPLTGPNQPQHF
TGTGCCATCAGTGACCCCCTGACAGGGCCAAATCAGCCCCAGCATTTT
>TRBV12-3/TRBV12-4|.|.|TRBJ2-1
CASSLDGSAYNEQFF
TGTGCCAGCAGTTTGGATGGGTCGGCCTACAATGAGCAGTTCTTC
>TRBV6-5|.|.|TRBJ2-7
CASSYRGGRNYEQYF
TGTGCCAGCAGCTACCGTGGGGGGCGGAACTACGAGCAGTACTTC
>TRBV13|few|.|TRBJ2-3
CASSSVTGGWSDTQYF
TGTGCCAGCAGCTCCGTTACGGGGGGCTGGTCAGATACGCAGTATTTT
>TRBV12-3/TRBV12-4|.|.|TRBJ1-1
CASSFARGTEAFF
TGTGCCAGCAGTTTCGCCAGGGGCACTGAAGCTTTCTTT
>TRBV20-1|.|.|TRBJ2-5
CSAGGLPLREETQYF
TGCAGTGCTGGAGGCCTTCCCCTCAGGGAAGAGACCCAGTACTTC
>TRBV20-1|.|.|TRBJ1-2
CSAIVYGYTF
TGCAGTGCTATTGTCTATGGCTACACCTTC
>TRBV29-1|few|.|TRBJ1-1
CSVEVGGRGAFF
TGCAGCGTTGAAGTGGGGGGGCGAGGAGCTTTCTTT
>TRBV11-1|.|.|TRBJ2-6
CASDSFLGTARTGANVLTF
TGTGCCAGCGACTCATTCCTCGGCACAGCAAGAACTGGGGCCAACGTCCTGACTTTC
>TRBV15|few|.|TRBJ2-7
CATSAMGHGSYEQYF
TGTGCCACCAGCGCAATGGGACACGGTTCCTACGAGCAGTACTTC
>TRBV18|few|.|TRBJ1-5
CASSPQERQPQHF
TGTGCCAGCTCACCCCAGGAAAGACAGCCCCAGCATTTT
>TRBV4-3|.|.|TRBJ2-7
CASSQFAGKAYEQYF
TGCGCCAGCAGCCAATTTGCAGGGAAGGCCTACGAGCAGTACTTC
>TRBV5-1|once|TRBD1|TRBJ1-4
CASSPGGGKLGEKLFF
TGCGCCAGCAGCCCAGGGGGCGGTAAGCTCGGTGAAAAACTGTTTTTT
>TRBV6-2/TRBV6-3|.|TRBD2|TRBJ2-3
CASRKAGGTDTQYF
TGTGCCAGCAGAAAAGCGGGGGGGACAGATACGCAGTATTTT
>TRBV20-1|.|.|TRBJ2-2
CSARDSGRRQLIAGELFF
TGCAGTGCTAGAGATTCGGGAAGGAGGCAGCTCATCGCCGGGGAGCTGTTTTTT
>TRBV29-1|few|TRBD1|TRBJ2-7
CSVARTGSYEQYF
TGCAGCGTTGCCCGGACAGGGTCCTACGAGCAGTACTTC
>TRBV7-9|.|.|TRBJ1-4
CASSLGHGSGKLFF
TGTGCCAGCAGCTTAGGACACGGGTCTGGGAAACTGTTTTTT
>TRBV18|.|TRBD1|TRBJ2-1
CASSRDSDSYNEQIF
TGTGCCAGCTCACGGGACAGCGACTCCTACAATGAGCAGATCTTC
>TRBV12-3/TRBV12-4|many|.|TRBJ2-1
CASRTLNEQFF
TGTGCCAGCAGGACCTTAAATGAGCAGTTCTTC
>TRBV7-6|.|.|TRBJ2-7
CASSLVPVDSYEQYF
TGTGCCAGCAGCTTAGTCCCCGTGGACAGCTACGAGCAGTACTTC
>TRBV5-1|few|.|TRBJ2-5
CASSFEGGSETQYF
TGCGCCAGCAGCTTCGAGGGGGGGTCGGAGACCCAGTACTTC
>TRBV7-7|.|.|TRBJ2-7
CASSLEGPGIKSEQYF
TGTGCCAGCAGCTTAGAAGGGCCCGGAATAAAATCCGAGCAGTACTTC
>TRBV7-3|.|TRBD2|TRBJ2-1
CASSLTASGYNEQFF
TGTGCCAGCAGCTTAACGGCTAGCGGGTACAATGAGCAGTTCTTC
>TRBV18|few|.|TRBJ2-3
CASSPAATSTDTQYF
TGTGCCAGCTCACCCGCAGCGACTAGCACAGATACGCAGTATTTT
>TRBV21-1|.|.|TRBJ1-5
CASSKESRWISNQPQHF
TGTGCCAGCAGCAAAGAAAGCCGATGGATTAGCAATCAGCCCCAGCATTTT
>TRBV7-2|few|TRBD2|TRBJ2-4
CASSLVGLGKNIQYF
TGTGCCAGCAGCTTAGTGGGACTAGGAAAAAACATTCAGTACTTC
>TRBV5-1|.|TRBD2|TRBJ2-7
CASSLVRTSGGYEQYF
TGCGCCAGCAGCTTGGTCAGGACTAGCGGGGGATACGAGCAGTACTTC
>TRBV9|.|.|TRBJ2-2
CASKLGGGHTGELFF
TGTGCCAGCAAGCTCGGAGGAGGGCACACCGGGGAGCTGTTTTTT
>TRBV6-1|.|.|TRBJ1-6
CASWPTDNSPLHF
TGTGCCAGCTGGCCGACGGATAATTCACCCCTCCACTTT
>TRBV20-1|.|TRBD1|TRBJ2-5
CSAYNTRTGQETQYF
TGCAGTGCTTACAATACCAGGACAGGCCAAGAGACCCAGTACTTC
>TRBV20-1|.|.|TRBJ2-1
CSVQRSKGTPGEQFF
TGCAGTGTTCAGCGATCTAAGGGGACCCCAGGTGAGCAGTTCTTC
>TRBV6-5|.|.|TRBJ2-7
CASSYSTVKSYEQYF
TGTGCCAGCAGTTACTCGACTGTCAAATCCTACGAGCAGTACTTC
>TRBV10-3|.|.|TRBJ2-3
CAISLDRPTDTQYF
TGTGCCATCAGCCTCGACAGGCCCACAGATACGCAGTATTTT
>TRBV20-1|few|.|TRBJ2-1
CSARRGGEQFF
TGCAGTGCTCGCCGAGGCGGGGAGCAGTTCTTC
>TRBV7-9|few|TRBD2|TRBJ2-1
CASSLSGMFSNEQFF
TGTGCCAGCAGCCTTAGCGGGATGTTTTCCAATGAGCAGTTCTTC
>TRBV20-1|.|TRBD2|TRBJ2-2
CARLAEVTGELFF
TGCGCTAGGCTAGCGGAAGTCACCGGGGAGCTGTTTTTT
>TRBV28|.|.|TRBJ2-3
CASSLGRTGPTYTDTQYF
TGTGCCAGCAGTTTAGGCCGAACGGGTCCTACTTACACAGATACGCAGTATTTT
>TRBV4-1|.|.|TRBJ2-1
CASSQDFGGMFF
TGCGCCAGCAGCCAAGATTTTGGGGGTATGTTCTTC
>TRBV19|few|.|TRBJ1-5
CASSIEGNSNQPQHF
TGTGCCAGTAGTATTGAGGGAAATAGCAATCAGCCCCAGCATTTT
>TRBV5-1|.|TRBD1|TRBJ2-7
CASSPGTGGIYEQYF
TGCGCCAGCAGCCCAGGGACAGGGGGGATCTACGAGCAGTACTTC
>TRBV6-2/TRBV6-3|.|TRBD2|TRBJ2-1
CASSTSGRAPTDNEQFF
TGTGCCAGCAGTACTAGCGGGAGGGCCCCCACAGACAATGAGCAGTTCTTC